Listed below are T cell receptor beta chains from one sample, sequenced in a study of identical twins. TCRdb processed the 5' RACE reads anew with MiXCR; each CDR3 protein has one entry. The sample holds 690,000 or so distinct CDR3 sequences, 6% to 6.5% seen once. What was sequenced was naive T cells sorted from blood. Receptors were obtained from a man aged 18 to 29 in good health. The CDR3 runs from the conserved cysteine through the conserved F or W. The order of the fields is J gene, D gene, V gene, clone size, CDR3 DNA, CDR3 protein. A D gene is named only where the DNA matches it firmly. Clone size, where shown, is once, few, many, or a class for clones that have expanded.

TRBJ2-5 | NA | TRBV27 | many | TGTGCCAGCAGTTTGCAAAATCACCAAGAGACCCAGTACTTC | CASSLQNHQETQYF
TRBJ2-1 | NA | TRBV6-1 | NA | TGTGCCAGCAGCCCTACCGGGACTCTCCTGGATGAGCAGTTCTTC | CASSPTGTLLDEQFF
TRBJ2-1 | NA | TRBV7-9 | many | TGTGCCAGCAGCTCTGGCAGATTCAATGAGCAGTTCTTC | CASSSGRFNEQFF
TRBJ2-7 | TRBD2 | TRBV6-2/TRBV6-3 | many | TGTGCCAGCAGTTGGGGACTAGCAGAATACGAGCAGTACTTC | CASSWGLAEYEQYF
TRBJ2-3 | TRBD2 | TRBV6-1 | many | TGTGCCAGCAGGCCACCGGGACTAGCGTTTTACACAGATACGCAGTATTTT | CASRPPGLAFYTDTQYF
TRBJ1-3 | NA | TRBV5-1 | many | TGCGCCAGCAGCGGCCAGGGAGAAGGAAACACCATATATTTT | CASSGQGEGNTIYF
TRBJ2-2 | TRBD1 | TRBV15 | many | TGTGCCACCAGCGTCCAGGACAGGGGTACCGGGGAGCTGTTTTTT | CATSVQDRGTGELFF
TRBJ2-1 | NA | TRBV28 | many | TGTGCCAGCAGTTTAAACACCCCGGGACTCCTGGGATATGAGCAGTTCTTC | CASSLNTPGLLGYEQFF
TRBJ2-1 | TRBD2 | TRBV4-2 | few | TGTGCCAGCAGCCAAGTGGGACTAGCAGACAGCTCCTACAATGAGCAGTTCTTC | CASSQVGLADSSYNEQFF
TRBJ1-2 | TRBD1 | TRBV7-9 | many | TGTGCCAGCAGCCCAATTCAGGGGGCTGATGGGTATGGCTACACCTTC | CASSPIQGADGYGYTF
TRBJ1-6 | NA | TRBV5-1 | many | TGCGCCAGCAGCTTGGGAGGGGGGAATAATTCACCCCTCCACTTT | CASSLGGGNNSPLHF
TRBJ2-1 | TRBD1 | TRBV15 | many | TGTGCCACCAGCAGGGCCGGGACAGCCAACAATGAGCAGTTCTTC | CATSRAGTANNEQFF
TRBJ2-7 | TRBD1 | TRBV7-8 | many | TGTGCCAGCAGCTTAGCGCGTGAAGGACAGGGGGGTAACGAGCAGTACTTC | CASSLAREGQGGNEQYF
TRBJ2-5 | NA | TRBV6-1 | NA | TGTGCCAGCCGGCTCCAGGGGCATGGGGCGGAGACCCAGTACTTC | CASRLQGHGAETQYF
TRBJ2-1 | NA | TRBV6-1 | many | TGTGCCAGCAGTGCGCAGCAACACTCCTACAATGAGCAGTTCTTC | CASSAQQHSYNEQFF
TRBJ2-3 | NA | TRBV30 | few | TGTGCCTGGAGTCTGGAAGAAACAGATACGCAGTATTTT | CAWSLEETDTQYF
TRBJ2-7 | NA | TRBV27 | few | TGTGCCAGCAGTTTATCCCCAGTGTGGGAGCAGTACTTC | CASSLSPVWEQYF
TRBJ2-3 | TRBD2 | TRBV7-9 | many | TGTGCCAGCAGCTTTCGGGACTACAGCACAGATACGCAGTATTTT | CASSFRDYSTDTQYF
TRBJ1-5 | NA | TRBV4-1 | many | TGCGCCAGCAGCCAAGAAACGGGGGCGTCTTTTGATCAGCCCCAGCATTTT | CASSQETGASFDQPQHF
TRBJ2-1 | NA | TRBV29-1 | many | TGCAGCGCGGAAACAGAGGACAATGAGCAGTTCTTC | CSAETEDNEQFF
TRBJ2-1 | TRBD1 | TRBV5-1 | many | TGCGCCAGCAGAAATCCCAGACAGGGTGAAAACAATGAGCAGTTCTTC | CASRNPRQGENNEQFF
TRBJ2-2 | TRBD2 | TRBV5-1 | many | TGCGCCTCCCGCCTGCGGGAGGTCACCGGGGAGCTGTTTTTT | CASRLREVTGELFF
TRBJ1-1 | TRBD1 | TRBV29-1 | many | TGCAGCGCTCGGACAGGGGGCGTTGGTGAAGCTTTCTTT | CSARTGGVGEAFF
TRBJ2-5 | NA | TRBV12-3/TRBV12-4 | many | TGTGCCAGCAGTCGGACACGCCAAGAGACCCAGTACTTC | CASSRTRQETQYF
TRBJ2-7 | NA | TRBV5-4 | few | TGTGCCAGCAGCCTCATCGGGACGCTCTACGAGCAGTACTTC | CASSLIGTLYEQYF
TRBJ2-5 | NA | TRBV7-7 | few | TGTGCCAGCAGCTCCCTAAGGTCATTGAACCAAGAGACCCAGTACTTC | CASSSLRSLNQETQYF
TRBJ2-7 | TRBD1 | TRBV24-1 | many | TGTGCCACCAGTGACCAAGGACAGGGTGGAGTCGAGCAGTACTTC | CATSDQGQGGVEQYF
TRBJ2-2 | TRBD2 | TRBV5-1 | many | TGCGCCAGCAGCCTCTCTGCGGGAGGAAGGGAGTCCACCGGGGAGCTGTTTTTT | CASSLSAGGRESTGELFF
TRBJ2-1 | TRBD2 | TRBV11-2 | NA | TGTGCCAGCAGCTGGACTAGCGGGAGCTCTCACTACAATGAGCAGTTCTTC | CASSWTSGSSHYNEQFF
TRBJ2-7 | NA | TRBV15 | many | TGTGCCACCAGCAGAGACAAGACTCGGACATCATACGAGCAGTACTTC | CATSRDKTRTSYEQYF
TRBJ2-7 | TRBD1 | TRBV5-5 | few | TGTGCCAGCAGCTTGTGGGACAGCTACGAGCAGTACTTC | CASSLWDSYEQYF
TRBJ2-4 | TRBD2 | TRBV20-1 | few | TGCAGTGCTAGACCCCCTAGCGGGCTAGCCAAAAACATTCAGTACTTC | CSARPPSGLAKNIQYF
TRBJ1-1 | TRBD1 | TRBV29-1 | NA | TGCAGCGTGTACGACAGGGCGACTGAAGCTTTCTTT | CSVYDRATEAFF
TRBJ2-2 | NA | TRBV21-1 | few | TGTGCCAGCAGCAAAGGGGCATTCCGTCCGTTCAGGTTGTGGGAGCTGTTTTTT | CASSKGAFRPFRLWELFF
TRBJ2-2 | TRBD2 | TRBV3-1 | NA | TGTGCCAGCAGCCAATTCGGGAGGGCCACCGGGGAGCTGTTTTTT | CASSQFGRATGELFF
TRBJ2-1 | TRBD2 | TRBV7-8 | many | TGTGCCAGCAGCTTATCGGGGGGTAGCGGGAGATGGGAATACAATGAGCAGTTCTTC | CASSLSGGSGRWEYNEQFF
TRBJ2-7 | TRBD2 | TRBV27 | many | TGTGCCAGCAGCCTACAGGTAGCGGGAGGGCCAAGGCAGTACTTC | CASSLQVAGGPRQYF
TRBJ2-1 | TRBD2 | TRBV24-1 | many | TGTGCCACCAGTGACGGACTAGCGATGAATGAGCAGTTCTTC | CATSDGLAMNEQFF
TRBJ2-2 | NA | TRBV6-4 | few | TGTGCCAGCAGTGAGGCTGGTAGTCATAACACCGGGGAGCTGTTTTTT | CASSEAGSHNTGELFF
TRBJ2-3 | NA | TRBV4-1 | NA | TGCGCCAGCAGCCAAGTCCATCCAGCGACGGATACGCAGTATTTT | CASSQVHPATDTQYF
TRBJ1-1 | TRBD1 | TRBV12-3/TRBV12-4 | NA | TGTGCCAGCAGTTTAGGGACAGGGGGCCCTGAAGCTTTCTTT | CASSLGTGGPEAFF
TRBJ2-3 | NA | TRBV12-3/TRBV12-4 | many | TGTGCCAGCAGTTTAGTCCGGGGAGGTCTTGCGGATACGCAGTATTTT | CASSLVRGGLADTQYF
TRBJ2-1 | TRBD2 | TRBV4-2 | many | TGTGCCAGCAGCCAAGAAGCCACTAGCGGGAGTTCTTACAATGAGCAGTTCTTC | CASSQEATSGSSYNEQFF
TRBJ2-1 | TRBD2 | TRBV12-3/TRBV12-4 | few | TGTGCCAGCAGAGGCGGGACTAGCGGGAGGTGGCAGTTCTTC | CASRGGTSGRWQFF
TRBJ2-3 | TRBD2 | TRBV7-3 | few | TGTGCCAGCAGCTTGAGCGGGAGCTCCCCCGATACGCAGTATTTT | CASSLSGSSPDTQYF
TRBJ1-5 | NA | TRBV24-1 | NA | TGTGCCACCAGTGATCCAACTGACAGCGACCAGCCCCAGCATTTT | CATSDPTDSDQPQHF
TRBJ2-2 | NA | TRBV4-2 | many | TGTGCCAGCAGCCAAGTGGCTTTAGCGGAGACGAACACCGGGGAGCTGTTTTTT | CASSQVALAETNTGELFF
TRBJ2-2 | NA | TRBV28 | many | TGTGCCAGCAGTTTAATACAGGGCACCGGGGAGCTGTTTTTT | CASSLIQGTGELFF
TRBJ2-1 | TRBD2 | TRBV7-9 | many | TGTGCCAGCAGTTCCGTCGGGGGGTTTGAGCAGTTCTTC | CASSSVGGFEQFF
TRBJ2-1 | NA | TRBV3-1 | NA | TGTGCCAGCAGCCAAGTGCCAGGGAGTAGAAATGAGCAGTTCTTC | CASSQVPGSRNEQFF
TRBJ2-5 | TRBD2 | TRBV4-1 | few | TGCGCCAGCAGCCAAGATCTGGCTAGCGGGACTCAAGAGACCCAGTACTTC | CASSQDLASGTQETQYF
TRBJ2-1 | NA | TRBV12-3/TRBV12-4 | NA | TGTGCCAGCAGTGGGGACTTGAGCCAGTTCTTC | CASSGDLSQFF
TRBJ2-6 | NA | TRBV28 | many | TGTGCCAGCAAGCCCGACCACCAAACTCCCTCTGGGGCCAACGTCCTGACTTTC | CASKPDHQTPSGANVLTF
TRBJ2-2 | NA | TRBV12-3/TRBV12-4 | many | TGTGCCAGCAGTCCGCGGCAGGGCACCGGGGAGCTGTTTTTT | CASSPRQGTGELFF